This T cell receptor (beta chain) originates from a study of CD8 T cells in Susac syndrome. The ends lost 1 base at V and 4 bases at J; junction bases unmatched: 5. CDR1 LGHDT and CDR2 YNNKEL come from the germline V gene (reference sequence). The CDR3 is 15 residues long. With random hexamers, roughly 0.45 to 1 ug RNA was reverse transcribed. TCRdb called the immunoSEQ multiplex PCR reads again in MiXCR, with one record for every CDR3 protein. The table has approximately 150,000 distinct CDR3 sequences, approximately 94% seen once; the top ten hold over 0.07%. The sequenced target, TCR beta, came from blood CD8+ and CD4+ T cells. Negative isolation yielded the CD8+ and CD4+ T cells, while FACS enriched the TEMRA cells.

Sequencing was carried out using CD4+ T cells from PBMCs. The TCR originated in a human donor in good health. This chain joins TRBV3-1 and TRBJ1-1, with 8 bases matching TRBD1. CDR3 loop: CASSQGGGTGTEAFF. In DNA, the CDR3 is TGTGCCAGCAGCCAAGGGGGAGGGACAGGCACTGAAGCTTTCTTT.